The clone carrying this T cell receptor (beta chain) was found a few times. This sample stems from a study of blood T cell repertoires in COVID-19. In the original workflow: Nucleated cell number was recorded as an estimate derived from reference gene primer amplification. Clones were sequenced by immunoSEQ multiplex PCR, and TCRdb holds only the in-frame ones, with some missing. V and J calls and clone size are as listed in that table; D and trimming were resolved from the DNA. The data show tens of thousands of clones, around 67% seen once. The CDR3 is made up of 16 amino acids. Germline V gene data show CDR1 as ENHRY and CDR2 as SYGVKD. V was cut by 0 bases and J by 4 bases, with 12 bases left in between.

Material: peripheral blood. This clonotype originated in a woman aged 45-65 years with active or convalescent COVID-19. The chain links TRBV10-3 to TRBJ2-2; D is possibly TRBD2 (5 bases). The CDR3 reads CAISESTGIGTGELFF. In DNA form, the CDR3 reads TGTGCCATCAGTGAGTCGACGGGGATCGGCACCGGGGAGCTGTTTTTT.